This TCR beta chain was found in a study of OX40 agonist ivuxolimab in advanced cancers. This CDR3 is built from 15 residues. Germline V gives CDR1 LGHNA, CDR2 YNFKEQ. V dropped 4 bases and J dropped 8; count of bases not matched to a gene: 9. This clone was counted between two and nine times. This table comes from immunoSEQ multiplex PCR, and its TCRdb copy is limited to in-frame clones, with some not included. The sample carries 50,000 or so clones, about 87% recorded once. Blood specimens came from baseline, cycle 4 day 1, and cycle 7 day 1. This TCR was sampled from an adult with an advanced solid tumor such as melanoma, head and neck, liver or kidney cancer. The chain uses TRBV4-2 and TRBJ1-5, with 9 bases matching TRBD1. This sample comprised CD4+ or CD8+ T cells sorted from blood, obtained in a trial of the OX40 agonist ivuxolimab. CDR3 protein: CASSLGQGTREPQHF. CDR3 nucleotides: TGTGCCAGCAGCCTAGGACAGGGGACCCGGGAGCCCCAGCATTTT.